This TCR beta chain came from a study of T cell responses to AZD1222 COVID-19 vaccine. Across the whole study: Pooled in the analysis were second doses at about 4 or about 12 weeks. Study-level results: Sampling captured repertoires only after the peak T cell response. Among those given AZD1222, only five to seven were seropositive at baseline. Possibly, clonal diversity was underestimated; donors were largely white British and included more females.

Assay used: immunoSEQ multiplex PCR; TCRdb lists only in-frame clones, some missing. The sample holds 54,000 or so clones, 80% to 90% seen once. The CDR3 length is 17 residues. The V segment lost 4 bases and the J segment 8 bases; nucleotides outside the gene matches: 14. Germline CDR1 reads LNHDA; CDR2 reads SQIVND (reference sequence). With respect to this clone: Its antigen remains unidentified.

V is TRBV19 and J is TRBJ1-6; 7 bases map to TRBD1. The specimen was peripheral blood, collected on day 0 of AZD1222 vaccination. This sequence was found in an adult in good health. This CDR3 is CASSTHRDSRNDSPLHF. CDR3 DNA sequence: TGTGCCAGTAGTACCCACCGGGACAGCCGGAACGATTCACCCCTCCACTTT.